This T cell receptor beta chain emerged from a study of T cells after yellow fever vaccination. Universal primer sites and UMIs were introduced during 5'RACE template-switching synthesis of TCR cDNA. MiXCR, applied by TCRdb to the 5' RACE reads, yields one record per CDR3 protein. The sample records about 430,000 distinct CDR3 sequences, roughly 20% being singletons. The TCR originated in a man between 18 and 29 years old who received the YFV17D yellow fever vaccine. The source material was PBMCs, sampled before the yellow fever booster vaccination.

Here the CDR3 reads CASSYSPAKEVYEQYF. DNA of the CDR3: TGTGCCAGCAGTTACTCCCCGGCGAAAGAAGTCTACGAGCAGTACTTC. The rearrangement links TRBV6-5 to TRBJ2-7; unclear D gene. The CDR3 extends over 16 amino acids. V was shortened by 0 bases and J by 3 bases, with 15 bases between the two germline ends. Per germline, CDR1 MNHEY and CDR2 SVGAGI.